The 29 T cell receptor beta chains below all came from one sample that was sequenced in a study of response to subunit inactivated influenza vaccine listed by TCRdb under 2018. The receptor library was made with RT-PCR. The sequencer listed for this sample is Illumina HiSeq 2500. TCRdb trimmed the raw reads at Q25, called clones with MiXCR and kept productive beta chains. Rows are combined by CDR3 protein, so each entry shows the most common genes and DNA. The sample yields about 540,000 distinct CDR3 sequences; approximately 24% were counted once. 2.5% to 3.5% of the sample is taken by the ten largest. These data were also reused for a study on T cells expressing NK-cell markers. Reported in the second study: 5'RACE template switching, by which a universal primer site and unique molecular identifiers were added, was used to make TCR beta cDNA libraries.

The input for sequencing was CD4+ T cells sorted from PBMCs, taken roughly 13 days after vaccination. The receptors here all came from a man between 45 and 60 years old who received an inactivated influenza vaccine. Donor details come from another sample of the same person, matched by shared clones.

This clonotype was seen only a few times. The chain combines TRBV7-9 with TRBJ2-2; 8 bases align to TRBD2. This CDR3 comprises 15 residues. Germline V CDR1 and CDR2: SEHNR, FQNEAQ (reference sequence). The V and J ends lost 3 bases and 1 base, in that order; junction bases with no gene match: 1. This CDR3 is CASSFSGMNTGELFF. CDR3 in DNA: TGTGCCAGCAGCTTTAGCGGGATGAACACCGGGGAGCTGTTTTTT.

There are a few counts of this clonotype. V is TRBV2 and J is TRBJ2-1, with 8 bases aligning to TRBD1. The CDR3 consists of 14 residues. J gave up 4 bases and V 7 bases, and 6 bases lay outside the gene matches. CDR1 is SNHLY, CDR2 FYNNEI, per germline. The CDR3 reads CASTGQGNYNEQFF. DNA for the CDR3: TGTGCCAGCACCGGACAGGGCAATTACAATGAGCAGTTCTTC.

The rearrangement uses TRBV20-1 and TRBJ2-5; D gene unclear. With 0 bases removed from V and 3 bases from J, the gap between germline ends came to 5 bases. The CDR3 is 12 amino acids. The germline CDR1 and CDR2 sequences are DFQATT and SNEGSKA (reference sequence). The CDR3 DNA reads as TGCAGTGCTAGAGATCCGAAAGAGACCCAGTACTTC. This gives the protein CSARDPKETQYF.

The chain has TRBV5-4 and TRBJ2-2; maybe TRBD2 (6 bases). This CDR3 contains 14 residues. From germline, CDR1 is SGHNT and CDR2 YYREEE (reference sequence). Trimming took off 1 base at V and 7 bases at J, with 11 bases between the two ends. The CDR3 protein is CASSLTSLDGELFF. The DNA for the CDR3 is TGTGCCAGCAGCTTGACTAGCTTGGACGGGGAGCTGTTTTTT.

This clonotype was seen once. The chain carries TRBV20-1 and TRBJ2-3, with TRBD2 matching over 8 bases. V was pared by 0 bases and J by 4 bases, with 6 bases of the junction left unmatched. The CDR3 spans 15 residues. CDR1 is DFQATT and CDR2 is SNEGSKA in the germline V gene (reference sequence). The CDR3 region is CSARETSGPPDTQYF. In nucleotides, the CDR3 is TGCAGTGCTAGAGAAACTAGCGGTCCTCCAGATACGCAGTATTTT.

This chain connects TRBV28 to TRBJ2-7; D possibly uses TRBD1 or TRBD2 (5 bases each). With 6 bases removed from V and 4 bases from J, the gap between germline ends came to 28 bases. Germline assignment: CDR1 MDHEN and CDR2 SYDVKM. CDR3 length: 18 residues. The CDR3 nucleotides read TGTGCCAGCAGCGGTCGGGGACGGCGTGGAAGGTGGTTGTACGAGCAGTACTTC. Its translation: CASSGRGRRGRWLYEQYF.

V usage is TRBV12-3 or TRBV12-4 and J usage is TRBJ1-5; no firm D call. The V gene lost 2 bases and the J gene lost 6 bases, with 17 bases spanning the gap. The CDR3 consists of 16 residues. The CDR3 here is CASSLKGWGVGQPQHF. Written as DNA, the CDR3 is TGTGCCAGCAGTTTAAAGGGTTGGGGAGTCGGTCAGCCCCAGCATTTT.

This clonotype was recorded a few times. This sequence joins TRBV6-1 and TRBJ2-5; 14 bases agree with TRBD2. In germline, CDR1 is MNHNS, CDR2 SASEGT. J lost 7 bases, V lost 6 bases, and 4 bases had no gene match. The CDR3 runs to 14 residues. CDR3 in amino acids: CASRATSGGGTQYF. CDR3 nucleotide sequence: TGTGCCAGCAGGGCGACTAGCGGGGGGGGGACCCAGTACTTC.

This clonotype has just a few counts. The V and J genes are TRBV14 and TRBJ2-5; D is undetermined. V dropped 0 bases and J dropped 2 bases, with 28 bases sitting between them. Germline assignment: CDR1 SGHDN and CDR2 FVKESK. This CDR3 comprises 21 residues. The CDR3: CASSQDDPGYSFSAYQETQYF. The CDR3 DNA reads as TGTGCCAGCAGCCAAGACGACCCGGGCTACTCATTTTCAGCGTATCAAGAGACCCAGTACTTC.

The count of this clonotype is one. The chain uses TRBV30 and TRBJ2-6; D is ambiguous. The CDR3 covers 16 residues. Germline values: CDR1 GTSNPN, CDR2 SVGIG (reference sequence). Trimming left V 0 bases short and J 0 bases short, with 9 bases between. CDR3 sequence: CAWSVPGRSGANVLTF. The CDR3 bases are TGTGCCTGGAGTGTGCCAGGACGCTCTGGGGCCAACGTCCTGACTTTC.

This clonotype was detected a few times. The genes are TRBV29-1 and TRBJ1-2; perhaps TRBD1 as D (5 bases). The CDR3 is 14 residues long. The V end lost 0 bases, the J end lost 7 bases, and 15 bases lay between the germline ends. The V gene's germline CDR1 is SQVTM and CDR2 ANQGSEA. CDR3: CSVEEFATATGYTF. CDR3 nucleotide sequence: TGCAGCGTTGAAGAATTCGCGACAGCCACTGGCTACACCTTC. Using reference TRBV29-1 and TRBJ1-2 for the parts outside the CDR3, the full variable domain is SAVISQKPSRDICQRGTSLTIQCQVDSQVTMMFWYRQQPGQSLTLIATANQGSEATYESGFVIDKFPISRPNLTFSTLTVSNMSPEDSSIYLCSVEEFATATGYTFGSGTRLTVV.

The chain couples TRBV7-8 to TRBJ1-2; 8 positions match TRBD1. J lost 0 bases, V lost 4 bases, and 1 base had no gene match. Germline lookup yields CDR1 SGHVS and CDR2 FQNEAQ. The CDR3 is made up of 14 amino acids. CDR3 in amino acids: CASSSTGANYGYTF. CDR3 sequence (DNA): TGTGCCAGCAGCTCGACAGGGGCTAACTATGGCTACACCTTC.

The chain uses TRBV24-1 and TRBJ2-5, with 7 bases matching TRBD1. V was pared by 7 bases and J by 2 bases, with 6 bases of the junction left unmatched. This CDR3 has 14 amino acids. Per the germline V gene, CDR1 is KGHDR and CDR2 is SFDVKD. The CDR3 nucleotides read TGTGCCACCAGCCCAGGGGGTGGTCAAGAGACCCAGTACTTC. Protein: CATSPGGGQETQYF.

This clonotype was detected a few times. The gene calls are TRBV28 and TRBJ1-2, with D uncertain. The CDR3 covers 13 residues. V was shortened by 4 bases and J by 4 bases, with 10 bases between the two germline ends. Germline V lookup: CDR1 MDHEN, CDR2 SYDVKM. CDR3 in DNA: TGTGCCAGCAGTTCCGTGGCAGGCTATGGCTACACCTTC. Translating it yields CASSSVAGYGYTF.

The table lists this clonotype with a few counts. The CDR3 coding sequence is TGCAGTGCTAGAGATCGTACAGGGGGTATTCCCTACGAGCAGTACTTC. This codes for CSARDRTGGIPYEQYF. The gene calls are TRBV20-1 and TRBJ2-7, with TRBD1 matching 8 bases. Trimming at V came to 0 bases and at J to 2 bases, leaving 9 bases not matched to a gene. The CDR3 contains 16 residues. CDR1 is DFQATT, CDR2 SNEGSKA, per germline (reference sequence).

This chain uses TRBV20-1 with TRBJ2-2; the D gene could be TRBD1 or TRBD2 (5 bases each). The CDR3 is 14 residues long. V was shortened by 5 bases and J by 0 bases, with 10 bases between the two germline ends. Germline V CDR1 and CDR2: DFQATT, SNEGSKA (reference sequence). CDR3 residues: CSAGGIANTGELFF. CDR3 DNA: TGCAGTGCTGGGGGAATCGCGAACACCGGGGAGCTGTTTTTT.

V usage is TRBV2 and J usage is TRBJ2-2; 14 bases line up with TRBD2. Germline CDR1 SNHLY, CDR2 FYNNEI. V dropped 8 bases and J dropped 9; count of bases not matched to a gene: 8. The CDR3 contains 15 residues. The CDR3 coding sequence is TGTGCCAGCCGACTAGCGGGGGGGCCGATCCGGGAGCTGTTTTTT. Its translation: CASRLAGGPIRELFF.

This clonotype appeared many times. This chain connects TRBV5-1 to TRBJ2-7; 7 bases are a match to TRBD1. With 4 bases clipped from V and 0 bases from J, the junction kept 7 bases outside the gene matches. In germline, CDR1 is SGHRS, CDR2 YFSETQ. The CDR3 has 15 amino acids. The CDR3 DNA follows: TGCGCCAGCAGCCAGGACAGGACTCTCTCCTACGAGCAGTACTTC. This sequence encodes CASSQDRTLSYEQYF.

This clonotype appeared a few times. The chain joins TRBV12-3 or TRBV12-4 to TRBJ2-2; TRBD1 aligns across 12 bases. Losses at the gene ends were 5 bases for V and 7 bases for J; bases not matched to a gene: 8. This CDR3 has 16 amino acids. This CDR3 reads CASSPGQGALSGELFF. The CDR3 nucleotides read TGTGCCAGCAGTCCGGGACAGGGGGCGCTGAGCGGGGAGCTGTTTTTT.

V usage is TRBV6-6 and J usage is TRBJ1-1; 7 positions match TRBD1. The V gene's germline CDR1 is MNHNY and CDR2 SVGAGI (reference sequence). There are 13 residues in the CDR3. V lost 6 bases to trimming and J lost 10 bases; unmatched junction nucleotides: 11. DNA for the CDR3: TGTGCCAGCAGACCGACAGGGAGGGTCGCAGCTTTCTTT. It specifies CASRPTGRVAAFF.

This clonotype appeared a few times. The CDR3 bases are TGCGCCAGCAGCGTTAGCGGGAGGGATGAGACCCAGTACTTC. Protein product: CASSVSGRDETQYF. J is TRBJ2-5 and V is TRBV5-1, with 11 bases matching TRBD2. The CDR3 spans 14 residues. Germline V CDR1 and CDR2: SGHRS, YFSETQ. The V gene end was trimmed by 4 bases and the J gene end by 5 bases; junction bases not matched to a gene: 4.

The chain links TRBV20-1 to TRBJ2-2, with TRBD2 as a possible D gene (5 bases). Germline-derived CDR1 and CDR2 are DFQATT and SNEGSKA (reference sequence). The CDR3 consists of 13 residues. The V gene lost 1 base and the J gene lost 4 bases, with 7 bases spanning the gap. In DNA, the CDR3 is TGCAGTGCTAGAGTAGGAGGCACCGGGGAGCTGTTTTTT. Translating it yields CSARVGGTGELFF.

J is TRBJ1-1 and V is TRBV7-2, with 9 bases aligning to TRBD1. This CDR3 is 15 amino acids long. CDR1 is SGHTA and CDR2 is FQGNSA in the germline V gene. J lost 0 bases, V lost 7 bases, and 6 bases had no gene match. Here the CDR3 DNA reads TGTGCCAGCAACCGGGACAGGGTCATGAACACTGAAGCTTTCTTT. Its protein is CASNRDRVMNTEAFF.

This clonotype was seen a handful of times. The rearrangement links TRBV3-1 to TRBJ2-5; no reliable D call. The CDR3 has 13 amino acids. The V and J ends lost 1 base and 4 bases respectively, with 7 bases between them. The germline V gene encodes CDR1 LGHDT and CDR2 YNNKEL (reference sequence). As DNA, the CDR3 is TGTGCCAGCAGCCAAGTGGTGACAGAGACCCAGTACTTC. The encoded protein is CASSQVVTETQYF.

Only a few counts were recorded for this clonotype. The chain couples TRBV20-1 to TRBJ2-7; TRBD1 is a possible D gene (6 bases). Germline lookup yields CDR1 DFQATT and CDR2 SNEGSKA (reference sequence). V lost 4 bases and J lost 5, with 12 bases in between. The CDR3 totals 12 residues. The CDR3 reads CSAKRGMDEQYF. Written as DNA, the CDR3 is TGCAGTGCTAAGAGGGGGATGGACGAGCAGTACTTC.

This clonotype has just a few counts. The chain is built from TRBV7-2 and TRBJ2-7, with 12 bases fitting TRBD2. The V and J ends lost 6 bases and 5 bases, in that order; junction bases with no gene match: 8. CDR1 SGHTA and CDR2 FQGNSA come from the germline V gene. The CDR3 sequence is 15 residues long. The DNA of the CDR3 is TGTGCCAGCAGTCTAGCGGGAGGGCTCAAACACGAGCAGTACTTC. This translates into CASSLAGGLKHEQYF.

This sequence joins TRBV20-1 and TRBJ1-2; tentatively, D is TRBD1 (5 bases). Trimming took off 6 bases at V and 8 bases at J, with 16 bases between the two ends. The CDR3 is 12 amino acids. CDR1 and CDR2 (germline): DFQATT, SNEGSKA (reference sequence). The CDR3 sequence: CSAGQSGGGYTF. The CDR3 bases are TGCAGTGCCGGTCAGAGCGGGGGGGGCTACACCTTC.

This clonotype was found once. The gene calls are TRBV5-1 and TRBJ2-4, with 8 bases aligning to TRBD1. There are 15 residues in the CDR3. The J segment lost 3 bases and the V segment lost 4 bases, leaving 6 bases of the junction unmatched. The germline CDR1 and CDR2 sequences are SGHRS and YFSETQ. In DNA, the CDR3 is TGCGCCAGCAGCAACGAACAGGGGGGCAAAAACATTCAGTACTTC. Translating gives CASSNEQGGKNIQYF.

This clonotype was seen a few times. The J gene is TRBJ2-5, the V gene TRBV5-6; 8 bases line up with TRBD2. The CDR3 spans 14 residues. V shed 4 bases, J shed 4 bases, and the junction held 6 bases outside the gene matches. The V gene's germline CDR1 is SGHDT and CDR2 YYEEEE. The CDR3 DNA reads TGTGCCAGCAGCACGGGACTAGTGGGAGAGACCCAGTACTTC. This codes for CASSTGLVGETQYF.